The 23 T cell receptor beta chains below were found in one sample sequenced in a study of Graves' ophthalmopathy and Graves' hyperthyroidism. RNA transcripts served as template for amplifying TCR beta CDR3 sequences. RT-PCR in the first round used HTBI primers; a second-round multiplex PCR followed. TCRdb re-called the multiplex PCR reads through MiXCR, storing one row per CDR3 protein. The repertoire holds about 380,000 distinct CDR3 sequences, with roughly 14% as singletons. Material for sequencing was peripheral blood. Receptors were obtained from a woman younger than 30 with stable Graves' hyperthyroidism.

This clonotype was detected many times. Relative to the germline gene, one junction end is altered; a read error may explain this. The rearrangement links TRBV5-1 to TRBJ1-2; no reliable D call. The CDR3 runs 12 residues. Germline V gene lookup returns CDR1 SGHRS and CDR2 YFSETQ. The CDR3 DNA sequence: TGTGCCAGCAGCTTAGAGGGAGGAGGCTACACCTTC. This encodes CASSLEGGGYTF.

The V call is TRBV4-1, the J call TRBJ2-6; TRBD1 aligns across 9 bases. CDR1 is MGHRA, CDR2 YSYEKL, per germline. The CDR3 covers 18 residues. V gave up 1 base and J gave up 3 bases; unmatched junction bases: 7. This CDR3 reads CASSQVRDRAYGANVLTF. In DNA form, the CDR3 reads TGCGCCAGCAGCCAAGTGCGGGACAGGGCTTATGGGGCCAACGTCCTGACTTTC.

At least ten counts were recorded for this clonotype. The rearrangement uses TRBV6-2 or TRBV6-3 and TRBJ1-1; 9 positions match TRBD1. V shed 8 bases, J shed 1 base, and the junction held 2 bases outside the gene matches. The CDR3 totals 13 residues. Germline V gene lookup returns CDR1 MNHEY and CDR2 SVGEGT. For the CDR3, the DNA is TGTGCCAGCGAGACAGGGGGGAACACTGAAGCTTTCTTT. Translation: CASETGGNTEAFF.

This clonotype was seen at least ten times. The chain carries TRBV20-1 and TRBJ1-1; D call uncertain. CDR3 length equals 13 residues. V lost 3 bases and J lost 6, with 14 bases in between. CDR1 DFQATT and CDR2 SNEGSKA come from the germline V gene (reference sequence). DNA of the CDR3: TGCAGTGCTAGCGGGGTGAATGGGGCTGAAGCTTTCTTT. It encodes CSASGVNGAEAFF.

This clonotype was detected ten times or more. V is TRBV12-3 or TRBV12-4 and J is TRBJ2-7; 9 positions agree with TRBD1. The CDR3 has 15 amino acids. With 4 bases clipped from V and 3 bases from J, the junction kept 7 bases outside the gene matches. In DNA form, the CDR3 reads TGTGCCAGCAGTTGGGGGACAGGGCTTTACTACGAGCAGTACTTC. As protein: CASSWGTGLYYEQYF.

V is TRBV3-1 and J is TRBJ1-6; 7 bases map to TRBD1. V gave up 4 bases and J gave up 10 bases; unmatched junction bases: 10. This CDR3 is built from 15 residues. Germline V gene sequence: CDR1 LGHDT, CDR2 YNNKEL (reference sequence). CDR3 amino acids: CASSPTGAGGSPLHF. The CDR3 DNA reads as TGTGCCAGCAGCCCTACAGGGGCAGGGGGGTCACCCCTCCACTTT.

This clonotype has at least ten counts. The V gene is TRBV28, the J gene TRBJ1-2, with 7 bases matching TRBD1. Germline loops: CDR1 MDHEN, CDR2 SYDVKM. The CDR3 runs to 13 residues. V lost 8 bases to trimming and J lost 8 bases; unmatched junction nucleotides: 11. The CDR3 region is CASGQVGGNGYTF. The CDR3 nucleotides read TGTGCCAGCGGACAGGTGGGGGGGAACGGCTACACCTTC.

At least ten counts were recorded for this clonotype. This CDR3 reads CASSDRTGTNQPQHF. CDR3 DNA sequence: TGTGCCAGCAGTGACAGGACAGGAACTAATCAGCCCCAGCATTTT. This rearrangement joins TRBV2 to TRBJ1-5, with TRBD1 matching over 7 bases. The J segment lost 4 bases and the V segment lost 3 bases, leaving 6 bases of the junction unmatched. The V gene's germline CDR1 is SNHLY and CDR2 FYNNEI. CDR3 length: 15 amino acids.

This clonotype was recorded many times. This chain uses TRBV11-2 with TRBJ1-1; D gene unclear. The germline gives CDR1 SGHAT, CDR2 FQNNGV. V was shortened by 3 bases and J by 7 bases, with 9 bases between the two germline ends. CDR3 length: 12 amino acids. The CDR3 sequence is CASSFPVGEAFF. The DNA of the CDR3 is TGTGCCAGCAGCTTTCCAGTCGGTGAAGCTTTCTTT.

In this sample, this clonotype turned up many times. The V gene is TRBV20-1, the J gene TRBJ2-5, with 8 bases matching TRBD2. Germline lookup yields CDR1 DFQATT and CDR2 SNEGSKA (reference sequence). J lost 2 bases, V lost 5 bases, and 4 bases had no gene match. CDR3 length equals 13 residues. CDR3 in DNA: TGCAGTGCTTCTCGGGGGGGGCAAGAGACCCAGTACTTC. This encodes CSASRGGQETQYF.

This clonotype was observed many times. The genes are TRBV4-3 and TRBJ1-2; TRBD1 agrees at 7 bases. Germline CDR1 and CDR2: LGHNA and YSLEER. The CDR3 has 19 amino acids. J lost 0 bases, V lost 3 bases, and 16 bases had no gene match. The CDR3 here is CASSQKVRDSQKPNYGYTF. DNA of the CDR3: TGCGCCAGCAGCCAGAAGGTCCGGGACAGCCAAAAGCCTAACTATGGCTACACCTTC.

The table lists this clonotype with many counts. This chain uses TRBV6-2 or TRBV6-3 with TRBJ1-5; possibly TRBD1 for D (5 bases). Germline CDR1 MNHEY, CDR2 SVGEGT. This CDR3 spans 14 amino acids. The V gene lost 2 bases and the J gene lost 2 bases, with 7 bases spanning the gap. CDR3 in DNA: TGTGCCAGCAGTTACATGGGGGGCAATCAGCCCCAGCATTTT. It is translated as CASSYMGGNQPQHF.

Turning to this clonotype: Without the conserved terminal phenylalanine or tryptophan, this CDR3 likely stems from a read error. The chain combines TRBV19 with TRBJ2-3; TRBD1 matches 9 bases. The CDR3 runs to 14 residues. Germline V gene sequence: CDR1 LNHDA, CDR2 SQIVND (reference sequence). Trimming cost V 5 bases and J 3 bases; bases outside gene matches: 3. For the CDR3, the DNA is TGTGCCAGTAGTCGGACAGGGGCAACAGATACGCAGTATTGT. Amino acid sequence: CASSRTGATDTQYC.

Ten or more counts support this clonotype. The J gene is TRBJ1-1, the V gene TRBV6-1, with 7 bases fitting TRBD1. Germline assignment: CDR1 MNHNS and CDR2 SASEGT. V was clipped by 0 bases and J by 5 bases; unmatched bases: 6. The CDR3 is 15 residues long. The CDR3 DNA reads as TGTGCCAGCAGTGAAGCCGGGGGACAGACGACTGAAGCTTTCTTT. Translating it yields CASSEAGGQTTEAFF.

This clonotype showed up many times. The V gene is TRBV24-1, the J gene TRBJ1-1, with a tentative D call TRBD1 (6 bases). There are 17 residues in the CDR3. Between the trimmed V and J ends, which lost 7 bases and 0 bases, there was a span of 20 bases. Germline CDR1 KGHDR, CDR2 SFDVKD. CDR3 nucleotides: TGTGCCACCAGCTGCCCCGACAGGCACGGCCTGAACACTGAAGCTTTCTTT. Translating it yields CATSCPDRHGLNTEAFF.

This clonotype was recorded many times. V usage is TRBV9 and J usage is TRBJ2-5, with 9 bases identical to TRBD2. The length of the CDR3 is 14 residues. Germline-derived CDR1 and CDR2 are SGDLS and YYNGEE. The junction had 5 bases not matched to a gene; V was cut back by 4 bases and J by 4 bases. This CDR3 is CASSSLAGAETQYF. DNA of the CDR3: TGTGCCAGCAGCTCATTAGCGGGGGCAGAGACCCAGTACTTC.

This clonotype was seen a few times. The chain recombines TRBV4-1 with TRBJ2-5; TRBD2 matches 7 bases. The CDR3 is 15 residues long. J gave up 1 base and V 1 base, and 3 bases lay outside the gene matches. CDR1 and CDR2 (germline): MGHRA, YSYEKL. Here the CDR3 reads CASSQAGTTQETQYF. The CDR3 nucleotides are TGCGCCAGCAGCCAAGCCGGGACTACCCAAGAGACCCAGTACTTC.

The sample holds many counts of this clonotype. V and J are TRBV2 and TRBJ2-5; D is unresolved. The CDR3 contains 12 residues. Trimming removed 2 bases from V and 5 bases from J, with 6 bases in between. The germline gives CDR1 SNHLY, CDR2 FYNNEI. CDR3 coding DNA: TGTGCCAGCAGTGAACTACGGGAGACCCAGTACTTC. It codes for CASSELRETQYF.

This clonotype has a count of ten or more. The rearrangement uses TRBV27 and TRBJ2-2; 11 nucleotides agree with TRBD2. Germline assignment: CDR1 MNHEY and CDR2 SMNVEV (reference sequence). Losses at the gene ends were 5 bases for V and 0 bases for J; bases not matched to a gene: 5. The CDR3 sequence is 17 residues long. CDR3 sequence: CASSPLTSGANTGELFF. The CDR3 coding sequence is TGTGCCAGCAGTCCTTTGACTAGCGGGGCGAACACCGGGGAGCTGTTTTTT.

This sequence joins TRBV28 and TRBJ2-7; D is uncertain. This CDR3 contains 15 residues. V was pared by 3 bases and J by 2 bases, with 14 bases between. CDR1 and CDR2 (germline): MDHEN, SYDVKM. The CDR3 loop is CASSFYLDPTYEQYF. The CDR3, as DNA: TGTGCCAGCAGTTTCTACCTGGACCCAACCTACGAGCAGTACTTC.

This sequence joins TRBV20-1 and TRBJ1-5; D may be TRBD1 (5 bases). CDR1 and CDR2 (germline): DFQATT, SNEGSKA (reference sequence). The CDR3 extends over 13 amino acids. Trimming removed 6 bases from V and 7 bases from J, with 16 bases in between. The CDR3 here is CSAGTRRDQPQHF. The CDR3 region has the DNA TGCAGTGCCGGGACCAGAAGGGACCAGCCCCAGCATTTT.

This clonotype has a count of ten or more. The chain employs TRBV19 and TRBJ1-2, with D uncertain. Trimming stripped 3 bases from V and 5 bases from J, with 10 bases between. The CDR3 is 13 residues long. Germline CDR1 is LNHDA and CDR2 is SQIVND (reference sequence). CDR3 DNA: TGTGCCAGTAGTATCACGGTCGGGTATGGCTACACCTTC. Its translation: CASSITVGYGYTF.

Written as DNA, the CDR3 is TGCAGTGCTAGAAACGACAGGGTGCAGCCCCAGCATTTT. Its protein is CSARNDRVQPQHF. This chain joins TRBV20-1 and TRBJ1-5; 7 bases fit TRBD1. CDR1 is DFQATT, CDR2 SNEGSKA, per germline (reference sequence). This CDR3 has 13 amino acids. J lost 7 bases, V lost 2 bases, and 5 bases had no gene match.